The 21 T cell receptor beta chains listed next were all sequenced from one sample in a study of cytomegalovirus exposure and HLA in healthy donors. PCR used 60 Vbeta primers and 13 Jbeta primers. Method: immunoSEQ multiplex PCR; TCRdb's copy keeps in-frame clones and lacks some. This table holds about 160,000 clones, approximately 78% found once. The sample taken for sequencing was PBMCs. The receptors were gathered from a woman aged 18-29 years in good health and CMV-seronegative.

V is TRBV28 and J is TRBJ2-7; TRBD2 aligns across 13 bases. Germline loops: CDR1 MDHEN, CDR2 SYDVKM. The CDR3 has 18 residues. V was pared by 4 bases and J by 7 bases, with 16 bases of the junction left unmatched. CDR3 nucleotides: TGTGCCAGCAGTTCCGGACTAGCGGGGGTGCTACTCCTACGAGAGCAGTACTTC. Amino acids: CASSSGLAGVLLLREQYF.

This clone came up a few times. CDR3 loop: CASSQGVGQSLDTYEQYF. In DNA, the CDR3 is TGTGCCAGCAGCCAGGGGGTTGGACAATCCTTAGACACCTACGAGCAGTACTTC. V and J are TRBV7-9 and TRBJ2-7; 7 bases are a match to TRBD1. V shed 5 bases, J shed 2 bases, and the junction held 18 bases outside the gene matches. The CDR3 runs to 18 residues. Germline V gives CDR1 SEHNR, CDR2 FQNEAQ (reference sequence).

The chain employs TRBV14 and TRBJ2-5; weak D call: TRBD1 (6 bases). CDR3 length equals 14 residues. Germline V CDR1 and CDR2: SGHDN, FVKESK. V was clipped by 0 bases and J by 2 bases, with 7 bases between them. The CDR3 bases are TGTGCCAGCAGCCAAGAGGGACAACAAGAGACCCAGTACTTC. Its translation: CASSQEGQQETQYF.

This clone came up a few times. The chain carries TRBV7-9 and TRBJ2-1; D is possibly TRBD2 (5 bases). The CDR3 length is 15 residues. Germline V gives CDR1 SEHNR, CDR2 FQNEAQ (reference sequence). Between the trimmed V and J ends, which lost 3 bases and 0 bases, there was a span of 9 bases. The CDR3 coding sequence is TGTGCCAGCAGCTTGAGTGGGAGCTCCTACAATGAGCAGTTCTTC. As protein: CASSLSGSSYNEQFF.

The J gene is TRBJ2-1, the V gene TRBV5-1, with 10 bases identical to TRBD2. J gave up 7 bases and V 5 bases, and 9 bases lay outside the gene matches. Germline values: CDR1 SGHRS, CDR2 YFSETQ. This CDR3 region has 15 residues. The chain's CDR3 is CASRPGLASRNEQFF. The CDR3 DNA is TGCGCCAGCAGACCGGGACTAGCGAGTCGGAATGAGCAGTTCTTC. The full variable domain, with the rest looked up from reference TRBV5-1 and TRBJ2-1, is KAGVTQTPRYLIKTRGQQVTLSCSPISGHRSVSWYQQTPGQGLQFLFEYFSETQRNKGNFPGRFSGRQFSNSRSEMNVSTLELGDSALYLCASRPGLASRNEQFFGPGTRLTVL.

V is TRBV7-8 and J is TRBJ2-1; D call uncertain. Trimming removed 2 bases at V and 6 bases at J, with 11 bases between. The germline V gene encodes CDR1 SGHVS and CDR2 FQNEAQ. This CDR3 contains 14 residues. CDR3: CASSLSFSRNEQFF. CDR3 bases: TGTGCCAGCAGCTTAAGCTTTTCCCGCAATGAGCAGTTCTTC.

The chain links TRBV19 to TRBJ1-3; no clear D. The ends were cut back, 2 bases at V and 8 bases at J, with 10 bases in the middle. Germline V gene data show CDR1 as LNHDA and CDR2 as SQIVND (reference sequence). CDR3 length: 13 amino acids. The CDR3 sequence: CASSITGVDTIYF. The CDR3 DNA reads as TGTGCCAGTAGTATAACGGGAGTTGACACCATATATTTT.

This clone was found a few times. The rearrangement joins TRBV5-6 to TRBJ1-1; TRBD1 might be the D (5 bases). Germline assignment: CDR1 SGHDT and CDR2 YYEEEE. Between the trimmed V and J ends, which lost 6 bases and 5 bases, there was a span of 14 bases. This CDR3 spans 13 amino acids. The CDR3 protein is CASIFGRGTEAFF. In nucleotides, the CDR3 is TGTGCCAGCATCTTCGGTAGGGGAACTGAAGCTTTCTTT.

The genes are TRBV4-3 and TRBJ2-7, with D perhaps matching TRBD1 (6 bases). CDR3 length: 15 residues. CDR1 and CDR2 (germline): LGHNA, YSLEER. V lost 0 bases and J lost 6, with 15 bases in between. The CDR3: CASSQDRATGSEQYF. The DNA for the CDR3 is TGCGCCAGCAGCCAAGACCGTGCTACAGGGTCCGAGCAGTACTTC.

The chain uses TRBV27 and TRBJ2-3; a weak D match, TRBD1 (7 bases). The germline V gene has CDR1 MNHEY and CDR2 SMNVEV (reference sequence). The germline V and J ends were trimmed by 6 bases and 2 bases, with 21 bases remaining between them. The CDR3 sequence is 17 residues long. CDR3 region: CASRPRPGGLITDTQYF. CDR3 bases: TGTGCCAGCAGACCCCGGCCAGGGGGGTTAATCACAGATACGCAGTATTTT.

The chain joins TRBV11-2 to TRBJ2-5; D is unclear. Germline loops: CDR1 SGHAT, CDR2 FQNNGV. CDR3 length equals 14 residues. V was clipped by 5 bases and J by 1 base, with 11 bases between them. The CDR3 DNA follows: TGTGCCAGCAGCCTAGGACGGAGCCAAGAGACCCAGTACTTC. Encoded protein: CASSLGRSQETQYF.

The chain is built from TRBV10-3 and TRBJ2-7; 7 bases agree with TRBD1. This CDR3 region has 12 residues. Looked up from germline, CDR1 is ENHRY and CDR2 is SYGVKD. J was trimmed by 3 bases and V by 6 bases; bases with no gene match: 2. The DNA for the CDR3 is TGTGCCATCAGGTCAGGGGGCTACGAGCAGTACTTC. Residues: CAIRSGGYEQYF.

The rearrangement links TRBV7-9 to TRBJ2-7; perhaps TRBD2 as D (5 bases). Germline assignment: CDR1 SEHNR and CDR2 FQNEAQ (reference sequence). Trimming removed 1 base at V and 3 bases at J, with 13 bases between. The CDR3 has 15 residues. The CDR3 DNA reads TGTGCCAGCAGCTTAGTCAGTCGCCGGGGCTACGAGCAGTACTTC. The encoded protein is CASSLVSRRGYEQYF.

This clone came up once. The chain combines TRBV13 with TRBJ1-1; D not resolved. This CDR3 comprises 16 residues. The germline V gene encodes CDR1 PRHDT and CDR2 FYEKMQ (reference sequence). The V and J ends lost 5 bases and 3 bases respectively, with 19 bases between them. CDR3 bases: TGTGCCAGCAGCCCCCTAGGTTGGCGGAGGGACACTGAAGCTTTCTTT. It specifies CASSPLGWRRDTEAFF.

J is TRBJ2-4 and V is TRBV2; 7 bases match TRBD1. Germline assignment: CDR1 SNHLY and CDR2 FYNNEI. CDR3 length equals 15 residues. The junction had 4 bases not matched to a gene; V was cut back by 5 bases and J by 0 bases. The chain's CDR3 is CASSSQGVAKNIQYF. The CDR3 coding sequence is TGTGCCAGCAGTTCCCAGGGGGTAGCCAAAAACATTCAGTACTTC.

This chain links TRBV11-2 with TRBJ1-1; D ambiguous. The CDR3 runs to 14 residues. Trimming took 1 base from V and 1 from J, leaving 7 bases between them. The germline gives CDR1 SGHAT, CDR2 FQNNGV. The CDR3 DNA follows: TGTGCCAGCAGCTTAGTTCCCGGGAACACTGAAGCTTTCTTT. Translating it yields CASSLVPGNTEAFF.

This chain links TRBV2 with TRBJ2-5; 8 bases agree with TRBD1. V shed 5 bases and J 1 base; nucleotides not matched to a gene: 3. Per the germline V gene, CDR1 is SNHLY and CDR2 is FYNNEI. The length of the CDR3 is 14 residues. DNA for the CDR3: TGTGCCAGCAGTTATGACAGGGGCCAAGAGACCCAGTACTTC. It yields the protein CASSYDRGQETQYF.

V usage is TRBV6-6 and J usage is TRBJ1-3; D not certain. This CDR3 has 12 amino acids. Germline V gene lookup returns CDR1 MNHNY and CDR2 SVGAGI (reference sequence). V lost 6 bases to trimming and J lost 2 bases, with 5 bases between them. DNA for the CDR3: TGTGCCAGCAGCCGAGCTGGAAACACCATATATTTT. Translated: CASSRAGNTIYF.

This rearrangement joins TRBV5-6 to TRBJ1-2, with 11 nucleotides matching TRBD1. Germline V gene sequence: CDR1 SGHDT, CDR2 YYEEEE. This CDR3 contains 16 residues. With V trimmed by 0 bases and J by 4 bases, 5 bases remained unmatched. The CDR3 here is CASSLAPGTGGYGYTF. The DNA of the CDR3 is TGTGCCAGCAGCTTGGCGCCCGGGACAGGGGGCTATGGCTACACCTTC.

The rearrangement joins TRBV7-9 to TRBJ1-1, with a weak D call TRBD1 (6 bases). Germline V gene data show CDR1 as SEHNR and CDR2 as FQNEAQ (reference sequence). The CDR3 sequence is 12 residues long. V was clipped by 6 bases and J by 8 bases, with 13 bases between them. The CDR3 loop reads CASRPDSGEAFF. The CDR3 coding sequence is TGTGCCAGCAGGCCGGACAGCGGAGAAGCTTTCTTT. The entire variable domain, with the rest obtained from reference TRBV7-9 and TRBJ1-1, is as follows: DTGVSQNPRHKITKRGQNVTFRCDPISEHNRLYWYRQTLGQGPEFLTYFQNEAQLEKSRLLSDRFSAERPKGSFSTLEIQRTEQGDSAMYLCASRPDSGEAFFGQGTRLTVV.

A single count supports this clone. V usage is TRBV4-3 and J usage is TRBJ2-1; tentatively, D is TRBD1 (5 bases). The CDR3 spans 14 residues. Germline V lookup: CDR1 LGHNA, CDR2 YSLEER. V lost 0 bases and J lost 12, with 15 bases in between. The CDR3 DNA sequence: TGCGCCAGCAGCCAAGATAGTTATGACAGCCCGCAGTTCTTC. The encoded protein is CASSQDSYDSPQFF.